The subject of this entry is one T cell receptor (beta chain). The data derive from a study of shared clonotypes between healthy human individuals. About the study: Donor composition was a couple of women and a few men, aged 18 to 49.

The donor population consisted of healthy HIV-negative adults with no recent acute infections or vaccinations. The CDR3 contains 19 residues. Measured with immunoSEQ multiplex PCR; TCRdb has only the in-frame clones, and not every one. The data contain about 450,000 clones, more than 75% of them singletons. The chain is built from TRBV21-1 and TRBJ2-7; the D call of TRBD2 is as the table states it, not checked on the DNA. TRBV21-1 is a listed pseudogene. The clonotype comes from a woman between 35 and 50 years old in good health. Some clones in this sample may be carry-over from other donors' samples. The specimen was PBMCs. CDR3 in amino acids: CASRDKLPKLAGGTYEQYF. CDR3 bases: TGTGCCAGCAGAGACAAACTTCCGAAACTAGCGGGAGGAACCTACGAGCAGTACTTC.